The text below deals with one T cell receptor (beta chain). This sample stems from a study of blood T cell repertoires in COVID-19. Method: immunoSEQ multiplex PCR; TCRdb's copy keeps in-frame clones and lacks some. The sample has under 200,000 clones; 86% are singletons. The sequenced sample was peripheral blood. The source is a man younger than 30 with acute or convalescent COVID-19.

CDR3 protein: CASSQDNGGDYNEQFF. The CDR3 coding sequence is TGTGCCAGCAGCCAAGATAATGGGGGGGACTACAATGAGCAGTTCTTC. The chain carries TRBV4-2 and TRBJ2-1; 7 positions match TRBD2. There are 16 residues in the CDR3. The junction had 5 bases not matched to a gene; V was cut back by 0 bases and J by 3 bases. Germline assignment: CDR1 LGHNA and CDR2 YNFKEQ.